This T cell receptor beta chain originates from a study of immune evolution from preneoplasia to lung adenocarcinoma. Study-wide results and caveats: From normal lung to invasive adenocarcinoma, top clone frequencies appeared to decrease. Normal lung had highest clonality; later lesions appeared denser, more diverse.

About this clone: The antigen is undetermined.

The CDR3 runs to 16 residues. Germline V gives CDR1 MNHEY, CDR2 SMNVEV (reference sequence). Trimming removed 5 bases at V and 0 bases at J, with 13 bases between. Between the mid-2010s and the late 2010s, patients underwent resection in Japan or China. Histologic diagnosis was independently verified by two lung pathologists. This table comes from immunoSEQ multiplex PCR, and its TCRdb copy is limited to in-frame clones, with some not included. The sample consists of some 10,000 clones, 70% to 80% of them appearing once. This TCR was recovered from a donor at least 70 years old with lung adenocarcinoma. Sequenced: FFPE minimally invasive lung adenocarcinoma tissue. The chain uses TRBV27 and TRBJ1-4; no reliable D call. The CDR3 spells CASSMGNWATNEKLFF. The CDR3 nucleotides read TGTGCCAGCAGTATGGGGAATTGGGCAACTAATGAAAAACTGTTTTTT. Full variable domain (rest looked up from reference TRBV27 and TRBJ1-4): EAQVTQNPRYLITVTGKKLTVTCSQNMNHEYMSWYRQDPGLGLRQIYYSMNVEVTDKGDVPEGYKVSRKEKRNFPLILESPSPNQTSLYFCASSMGNWATNEKLFFGSGTQLSVL.